This entry is about one TCR beta chain. Its target is not known. These data come from a study of cytomegalovirus exposure and HLA in healthy donors. About the study: Early on, a data release was issued that held roughly 84 million unique TCRs from HLA-typed donors. Notes on the study in general: Several of the most significant clusters were apparently associated with common viral pathogens in a later analysis. Trimming of TCR beta V- and J-genes showed a link, identified in a later analysis, to a missense DCLRE1C variant.

Germline V lookup: CDR1 SGHKS, CDR2 YYEKEE (reference sequence). Trimming shortened V by 0 bases and J by 8 bases, and 23 bases separated the two germline ends. CDR3 size: 17 residues. Though nominally healthy at sampling, donors likely had unrecorded immune exposures. The PCR made use of 60 Vbeta and 13 Jbeta primers. Some clones are missing from TCRdb's copy, which holds only in-frame ones; the method was immunoSEQ multiplex PCR. Of nearly 95,000 clones in the sample, nearly 80% are singletons; the top ten hold approximately 3.8%. V usage is TRBV5-5 and J usage is TRBJ1-1; TRBD1 is a possible D gene (6 bases). The sequence was collected from a woman in her 40s in good health and CMV-seronegative. Source material: PBMCs. The CDR3 loop is CASSLEWRTASSGEAFF. CDR3 coding DNA: TGTGCCAGCAGCTTGGAGTGGAGGACAGCCTCCTCCGGGGAAGCTTTCTTT.